What follows is one TCR beta chain and its context. The protocol was immunoSEQ multiplex PCR, while the TCRdb copy is restricted to in-frame clones and leaves out a portion. The table has approximately 250,000 clones, 65% to 85% seen once. The CDR3 loop spans 15 amino acids. The germline V gene has CDR1 MDHEN and CDR2 SYDVKM. V shed 4 bases, J shed 3 bases, and the junction held 4 bases outside the gene matches. These data originate in a study of blood T cell repertoires in COVID-19. The wider study: Acute and convalescent COVID-19 samples came from the United States, Italy and Spain. The analysed material was cDNA or gDNA that came from T cells, B-cell-depleted T cells, or PBMCs.

Specimen: peripheral blood. The source is a woman aged 40 to 50 who had recovered from COVID-19. The rearrangement uses TRBV28 and TRBJ2-7, with 12 bases fitting TRBD2. The CDR3 DNA reads TGTGCCAGCAGTTCCCCTAGCGGGGGGGTCTACGAGCAGTACTTC. It encodes CASSSPSGGVYEQYF.